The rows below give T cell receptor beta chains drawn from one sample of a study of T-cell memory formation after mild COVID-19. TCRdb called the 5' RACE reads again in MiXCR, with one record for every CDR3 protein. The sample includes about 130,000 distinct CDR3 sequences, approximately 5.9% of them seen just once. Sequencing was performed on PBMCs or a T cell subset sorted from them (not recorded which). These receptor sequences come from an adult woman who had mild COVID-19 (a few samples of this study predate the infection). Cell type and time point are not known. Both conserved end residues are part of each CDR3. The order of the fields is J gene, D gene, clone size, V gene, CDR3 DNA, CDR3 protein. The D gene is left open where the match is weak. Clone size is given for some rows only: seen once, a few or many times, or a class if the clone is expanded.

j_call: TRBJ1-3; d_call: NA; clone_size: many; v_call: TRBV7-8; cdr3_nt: TGTGCCGGTGGACCGGGTCCCTCTGGAAACACCATATATTTT; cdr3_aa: CAGGPGPSGNTIYF
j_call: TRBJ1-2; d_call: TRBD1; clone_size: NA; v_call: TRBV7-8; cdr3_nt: TGTGCCAGCAGCTCTGGGACAGGTGGCTACACCTTC; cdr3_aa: CASSSGTGGYTF
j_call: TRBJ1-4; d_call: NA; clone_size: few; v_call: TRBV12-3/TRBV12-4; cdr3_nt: TGTGCCAGCAGTCTTAGCGGGGCGAGTGAAAAACTGTTTTTT; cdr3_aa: CASSLSGASEKLFF
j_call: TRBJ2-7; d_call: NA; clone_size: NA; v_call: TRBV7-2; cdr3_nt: TGTGCCAGCAGCCACCGGGGGGAGCAGTACTTC; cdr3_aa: CASSHRGEQYF
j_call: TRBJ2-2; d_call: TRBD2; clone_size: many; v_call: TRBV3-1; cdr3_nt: TGTGCCAGCAGCCAAGATCCTAGCGGGATCACCGGGGAGCTGTTTTTT; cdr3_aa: CASSQDPSGITGELFF
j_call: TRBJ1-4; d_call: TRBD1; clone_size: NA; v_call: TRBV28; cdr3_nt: TGTGCCAGCAGGGGGACAGCGGCAACTAATGAAAAACTGTTTTTT; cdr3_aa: CASRGTAATNEKLFF
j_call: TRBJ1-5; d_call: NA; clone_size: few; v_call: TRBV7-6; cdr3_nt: TGTGCCAGCAGCTTAAGCCCCCCAGGGGCCAATCAGCCCCAGCATTTT; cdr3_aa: CASSLSPPGANQPQHF
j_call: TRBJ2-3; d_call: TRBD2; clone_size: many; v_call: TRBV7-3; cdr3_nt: TGTGCCAGCAGCAAAAGATCTAGCGGGCGCACAGATACGCAGTATTTT; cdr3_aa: CASSKRSSGRTDTQYF
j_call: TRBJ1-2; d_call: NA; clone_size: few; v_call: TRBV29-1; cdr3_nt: TGCAGCGTTGAATACCGTCCCTATGGCTACACCTTC; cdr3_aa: CSVEYRPYGYTF
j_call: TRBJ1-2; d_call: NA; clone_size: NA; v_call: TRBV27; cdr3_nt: TGTGCCAGCAGTTTAGAAGGGGGGCTCTATGGCTACACCTTC; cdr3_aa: CASSLEGGLYGYTF
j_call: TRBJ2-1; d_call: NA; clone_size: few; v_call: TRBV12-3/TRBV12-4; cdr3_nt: TGTGCCAGCAGTCCTGTTCCCGGCAATGAGCAGTTCTTC; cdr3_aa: CASSPVPGNEQFF
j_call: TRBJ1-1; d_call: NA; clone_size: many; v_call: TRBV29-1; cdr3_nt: TGCAGCGTTGGATCTCTTAACACTGAAGCTTTCTTT; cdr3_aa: CSVGSLNTEAFF
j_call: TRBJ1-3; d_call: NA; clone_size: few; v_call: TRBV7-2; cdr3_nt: TGTGCCAGCAGCAAAAGACAAGGCTCTGGAAACACCATATATTTT; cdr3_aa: CASSKRQGSGNTIYF
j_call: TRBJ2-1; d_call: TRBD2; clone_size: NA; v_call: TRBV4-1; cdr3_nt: TGCGCCAGCAGCCCATCTGTGGGGACGGGACTAGCGGGAGAGCAGTTCTTC; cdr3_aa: CASSPSVGTGLAGEQFF
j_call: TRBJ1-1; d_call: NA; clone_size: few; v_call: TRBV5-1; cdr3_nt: TGCGCCAGCAGCTTGGGAGGAAACGCGAACACTGAAGCTTTCTTT; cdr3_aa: CASSLGGNANTEAFF
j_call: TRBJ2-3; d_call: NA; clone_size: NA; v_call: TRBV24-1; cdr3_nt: TGTGCCACCAGTGATTCGGGGGTTAGGACAGATACGCAGTATTTT; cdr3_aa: CATSDSGVRTDTQYF
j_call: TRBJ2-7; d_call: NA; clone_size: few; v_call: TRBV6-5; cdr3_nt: TGTGCCAGCAGTCCAGACAGGAGCTCCTACGAGCAGTACTTC; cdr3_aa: CASSPDRSSYEQYF
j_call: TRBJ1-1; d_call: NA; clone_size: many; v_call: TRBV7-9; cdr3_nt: TGTGCCAGCAGCTTAGGGCATGGGAGGAGGACTGAAGCTTTCTTT; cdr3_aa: CASSLGHGRRTEAFF
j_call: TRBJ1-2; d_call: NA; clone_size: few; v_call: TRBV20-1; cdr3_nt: TGCAGTGCCGCCACAGGGATAGGGTATGGCTACACCTTC; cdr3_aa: CSAATGIGYGYTF
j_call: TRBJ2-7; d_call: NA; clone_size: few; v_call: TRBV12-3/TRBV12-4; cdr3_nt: TGTGCCAGCAGCCCTTCGGATAGAGGGAGTAGGAACGAGCAGTACTTC; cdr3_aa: CASSPSDRGSRNEQYF
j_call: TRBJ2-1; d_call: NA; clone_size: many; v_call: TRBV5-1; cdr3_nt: TGCGCCAGCAGCTTGGGGTGGGAAACTGCCTACAATGAGCAGTTCTTC; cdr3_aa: CASSLGWETAYNEQFF
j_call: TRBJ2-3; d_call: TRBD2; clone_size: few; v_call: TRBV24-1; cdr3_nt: TGTGCCACCAGTGACCCTGGGACTAGCGGGGGACGCACAGATACGCAGTATTTT; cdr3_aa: CATSDPGTSGGRTDTQYF
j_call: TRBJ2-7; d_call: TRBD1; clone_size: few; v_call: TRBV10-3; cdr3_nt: TGTGCCATCAGCCCAGGGGGCGGCTACGAGCAGTACTTC; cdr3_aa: CAISPGGGYEQYF
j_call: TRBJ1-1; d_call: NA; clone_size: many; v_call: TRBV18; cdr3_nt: TGTGCCAGCTCACGGCAGGGGAACACTGAAGCTTTCTTT; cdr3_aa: CASSRQGNTEAFF
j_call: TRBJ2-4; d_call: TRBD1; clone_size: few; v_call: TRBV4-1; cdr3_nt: TGCGCCAGCAGCCAAAAGCCGGGACAGGCGGACATTCAGTACTTC; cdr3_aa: CASSQKPGQADIQYF
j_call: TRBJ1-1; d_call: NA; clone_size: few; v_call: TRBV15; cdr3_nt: TGTGCCACCAGCAGAGAATCCACTCTGAACACTGAAGCTTTCTTT; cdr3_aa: CATSRESTLNTEAFF
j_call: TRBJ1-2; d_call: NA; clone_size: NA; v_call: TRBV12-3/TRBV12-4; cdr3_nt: TGTGCCAGCAGCACCGGGGGGCACAACTATGGCTACACCTTC; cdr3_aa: CASSTGGHNYGYTF
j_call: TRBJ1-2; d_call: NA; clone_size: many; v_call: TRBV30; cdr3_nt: TGTGCCTGGCGGGTGCTATTCCCCTATGGCTACACCTTC; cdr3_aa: CAWRVLFPYGYTF
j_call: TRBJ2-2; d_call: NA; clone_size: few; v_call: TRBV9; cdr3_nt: TGTGCCAGCAGAGCGACAGTAACGAACACCGGGGAGCTGTTTTTT; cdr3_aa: CASRATVTNTGELFF
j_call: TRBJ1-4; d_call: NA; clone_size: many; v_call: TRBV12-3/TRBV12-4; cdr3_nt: TGTGCCAGCAGTTTACGAGGGGGGAATGAAAAACTGTTTTTT; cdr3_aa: CASSLRGGNEKLFF
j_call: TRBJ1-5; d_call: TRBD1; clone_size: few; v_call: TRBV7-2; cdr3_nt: TGTGCCAGCAGCTCCCAGACAGGGGGGACGTCCAATCAGCCCCAGCATTTT; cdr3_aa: CASSSQTGGTSNQPQHF
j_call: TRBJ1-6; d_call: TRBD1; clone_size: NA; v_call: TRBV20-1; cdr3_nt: TGCAGTGCTAGGGGGACAGGGAGGAATAATTCACCCCTCCACTTT; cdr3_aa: CSARGTGRNNSPLHF
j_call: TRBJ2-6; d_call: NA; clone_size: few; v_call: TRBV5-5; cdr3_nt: TGTGCCAGCAGCTCGGACGGCAGATTATCTGGGGCCAACGTCCTGACTTTC; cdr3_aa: CASSSDGRLSGANVLTF
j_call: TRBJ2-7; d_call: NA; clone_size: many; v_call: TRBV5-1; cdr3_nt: TGCGCCAGCAGCGGGGGTAAGGTCTACTACGAGCAGTACTTC; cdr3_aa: CASSGGKVYYEQYF
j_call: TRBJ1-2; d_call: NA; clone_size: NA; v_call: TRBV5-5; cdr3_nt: TGTGCCAGCAGCTTGGCCCTCGCGGGGTCGGCCGGCTACACCTTC; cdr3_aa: CASSLALAGSAGYTF
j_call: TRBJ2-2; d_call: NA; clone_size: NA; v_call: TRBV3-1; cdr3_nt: TGTGCCAGCAGGCCGGGACCCTCATCCGGGGAGCTGTTTTTT; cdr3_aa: CASRPGPSSGELFF
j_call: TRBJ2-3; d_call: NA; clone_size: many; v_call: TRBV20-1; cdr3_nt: TGCAGTGCTAGACGCGGGGTCGCAGATACGCAGTATTTT; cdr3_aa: CSARRGVADTQYF
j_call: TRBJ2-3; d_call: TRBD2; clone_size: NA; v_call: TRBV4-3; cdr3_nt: TGCGCCAGCAGCCAAGACCTAGCGGGCAGAAGCACAGATACGCAGTATTTT; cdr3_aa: CASSQDLAGRSTDTQYF
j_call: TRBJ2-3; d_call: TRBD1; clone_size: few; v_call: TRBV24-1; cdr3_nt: TGTGCCACCAGTGAACCGGGACAGGGGTCGGCAGATACGCAGTATTTT; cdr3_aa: CATSEPGQGSADTQYF
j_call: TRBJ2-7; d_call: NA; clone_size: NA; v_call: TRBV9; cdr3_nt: TGTGCCAGCAGCGGGCCCACACCAGGCGAGGGGCAGTACTTC; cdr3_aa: CASSGPTPGEGQYF
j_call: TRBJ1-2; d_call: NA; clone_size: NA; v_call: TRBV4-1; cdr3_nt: TGCGCCAGCAGCCAGGACGGAGCCACCAACTATGGCTACACCTTC; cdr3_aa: CASSQDGATNYGYTF
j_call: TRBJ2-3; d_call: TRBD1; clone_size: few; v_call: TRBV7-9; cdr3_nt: TGTGCCAGCAGCCCCCGACAGGGGACCACAGATACGCAGTATTTT; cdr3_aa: CASSPRQGTTDTQYF
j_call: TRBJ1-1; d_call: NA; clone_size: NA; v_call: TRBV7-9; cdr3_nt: TGTGCCAGCAGACGGGGTGGCCGGGAGAACACTGAAGCTTTCTTT; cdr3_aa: CASRRGGRENTEAFF
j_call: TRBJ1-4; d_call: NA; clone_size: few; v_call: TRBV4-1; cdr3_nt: TGCGCCAGCAGCCAACCGCCAGCCAGGGGTCGAGGTGAAAAACTGTTTTTT; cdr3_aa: CASSQPPARGRGEKLFF
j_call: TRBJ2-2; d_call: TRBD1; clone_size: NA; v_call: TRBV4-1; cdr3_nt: TGCGCCAGCACCCACGACAGGGGGCCCGGGGAGCTGTTTTTT; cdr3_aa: CASTHDRGPGELFF
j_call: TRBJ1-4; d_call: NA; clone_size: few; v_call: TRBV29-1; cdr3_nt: TGCAGCGCCTGGACTCGTAATGAAAAACTGTTTTTT; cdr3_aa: CSAWTRNEKLFF
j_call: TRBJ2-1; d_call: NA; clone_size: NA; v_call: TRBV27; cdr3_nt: TGTGCCAGCACCTATATGGGGAATAGCAGGGCCTACAATGAGCAGTTCTTC; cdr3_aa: CASTYMGNSRAYNEQFF
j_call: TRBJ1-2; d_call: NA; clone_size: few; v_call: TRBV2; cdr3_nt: TGTGCCAGCAGGGGACTGGTTGAGGGCTACACCTTC; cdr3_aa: CASRGLVEGYTF
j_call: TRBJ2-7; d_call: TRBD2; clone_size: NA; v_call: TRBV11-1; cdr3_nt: TGTGCCAGCAGCCCCGGGCTAGCGGGTGTTACCTACGAGCAGTACTTC; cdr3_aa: CASSPGLAGVTYEQYF
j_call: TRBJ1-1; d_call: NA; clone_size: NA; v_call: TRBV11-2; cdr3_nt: TGTGCCAGCAGCTTAGGGGCAGGGAACACTGAAGCTTTCTTT; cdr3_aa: CASSLGAGNTEAFF
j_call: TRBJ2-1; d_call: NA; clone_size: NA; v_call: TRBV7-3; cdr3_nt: TGTGCCAGCAGCTTGAGCCCCGACTACAATGAGCAGTTCTTC; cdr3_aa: CASSLSPDYNEQFF
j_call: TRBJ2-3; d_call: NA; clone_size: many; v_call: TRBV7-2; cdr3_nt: TGTGCCAGCAGCTACTCGGGGCCAGATACGCAGTATTTT; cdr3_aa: CASSYSGPDTQYF
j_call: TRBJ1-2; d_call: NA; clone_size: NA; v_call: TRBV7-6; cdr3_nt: TGTGCCAGCAGCTTCAATGCGAAGGGGGGGGTTAACTATGGCTACACCTTC; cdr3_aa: CASSFNAKGGVNYGYTF
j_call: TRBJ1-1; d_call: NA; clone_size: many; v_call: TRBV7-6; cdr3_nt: TGTGCCAGCAGCTTAACAGCGAAGGGTACTGAAGCTTTCTTT; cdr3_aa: CASSLTAKGTEAFF
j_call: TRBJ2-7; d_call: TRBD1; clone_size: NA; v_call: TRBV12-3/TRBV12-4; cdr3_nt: TGTGCCAGCAGTTTAGTTGTGGGGGACAGCTACGAGCAGTACTTC; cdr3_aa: CASSLVVGDSYEQYF
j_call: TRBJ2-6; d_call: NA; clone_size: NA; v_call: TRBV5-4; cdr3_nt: TGTGCCAGCAGCTTGGGACACCCAAGCTCTGGGGCCAACGTCCTGACTTTC; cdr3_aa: CASSLGHPSSGANVLTF
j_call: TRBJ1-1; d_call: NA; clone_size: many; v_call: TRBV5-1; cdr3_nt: TGCGCCAGCAGACGAATGGGGGGCGCGGACACTGAAGCTTTCTTT; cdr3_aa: CASRRMGGADTEAFF
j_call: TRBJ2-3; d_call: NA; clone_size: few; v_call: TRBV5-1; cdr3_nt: TGCGCCAGCAGCGCCCCGACTACACCTCTTCGCACAGATACGCAGTATTTT; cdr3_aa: CASSAPTTPLRTDTQYF